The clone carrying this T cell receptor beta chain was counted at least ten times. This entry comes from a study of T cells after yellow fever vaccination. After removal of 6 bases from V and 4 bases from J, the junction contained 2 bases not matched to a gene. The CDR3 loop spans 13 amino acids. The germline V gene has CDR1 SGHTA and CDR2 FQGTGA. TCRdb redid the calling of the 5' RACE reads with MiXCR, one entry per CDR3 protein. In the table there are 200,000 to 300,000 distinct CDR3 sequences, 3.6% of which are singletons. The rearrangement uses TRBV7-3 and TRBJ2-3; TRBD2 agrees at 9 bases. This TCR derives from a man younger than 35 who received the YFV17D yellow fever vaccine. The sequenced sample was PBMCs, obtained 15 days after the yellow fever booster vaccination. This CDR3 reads CASSAGGSDTQYF. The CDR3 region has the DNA TGTGCCAGCAGTGCGGGGGGGTCAGATACGCAGTATTTT. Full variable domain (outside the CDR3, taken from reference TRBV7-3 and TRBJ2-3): GAGVSQTPSNKVTEKGKYVELRCDPISGHTALYWYRQSLGQGPEFLIYFQGTGAADDSGLPNDRFFAVRPEGSVSTLKIQRTERGDSAVYLCASSAGGSDTQYFGPGTRLTVL.